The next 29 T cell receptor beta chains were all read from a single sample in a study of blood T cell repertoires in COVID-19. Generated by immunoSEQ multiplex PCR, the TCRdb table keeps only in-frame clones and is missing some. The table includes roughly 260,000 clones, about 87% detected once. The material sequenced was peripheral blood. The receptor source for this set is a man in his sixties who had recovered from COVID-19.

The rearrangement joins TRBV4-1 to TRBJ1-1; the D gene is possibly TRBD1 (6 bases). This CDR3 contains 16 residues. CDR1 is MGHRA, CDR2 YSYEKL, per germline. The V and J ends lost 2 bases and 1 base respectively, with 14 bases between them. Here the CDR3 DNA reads TGCGCCAGCAGCCAAACTCCAGGACAGTGGAACACTGAAGCTTTCTTT. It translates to CASSQTPGQWNTEAFF.

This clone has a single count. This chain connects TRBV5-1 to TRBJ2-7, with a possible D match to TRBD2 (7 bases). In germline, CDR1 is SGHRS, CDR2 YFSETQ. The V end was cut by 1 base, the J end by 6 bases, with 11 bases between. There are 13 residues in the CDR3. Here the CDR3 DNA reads TGCGCCAGCAGCTTGTACAGGGAGGGCGAGCAGTACTTC. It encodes CASSLYREGEQYF.

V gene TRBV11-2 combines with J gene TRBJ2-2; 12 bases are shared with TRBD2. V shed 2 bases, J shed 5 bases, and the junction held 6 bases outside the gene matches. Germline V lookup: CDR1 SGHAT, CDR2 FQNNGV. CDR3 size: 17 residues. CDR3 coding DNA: TGTGCCAGCAGCTTAAGACTAGCGGGGGATAGAACCGGGGAGCTGTTTTTT. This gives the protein CASSLRLAGDRTGELFF.

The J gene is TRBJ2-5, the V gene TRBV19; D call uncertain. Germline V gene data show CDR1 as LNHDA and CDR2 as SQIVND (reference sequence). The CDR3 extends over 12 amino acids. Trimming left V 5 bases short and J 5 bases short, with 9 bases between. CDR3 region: CASSYARETQYF. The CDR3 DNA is TGTGCCAGTAGTTACGCACGGGAGACCCAGTACTTC. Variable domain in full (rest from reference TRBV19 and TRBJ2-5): DGGITQSPKYLFRKEGQNVTLSCEQNLNHDAMYWYRQDPGQGLRLIYYSQIVNDFQKGDIAEGYSVSREKKESFPLTVTSAQKNPTAFYLCASSYARETQYFGPGTRLLVL.

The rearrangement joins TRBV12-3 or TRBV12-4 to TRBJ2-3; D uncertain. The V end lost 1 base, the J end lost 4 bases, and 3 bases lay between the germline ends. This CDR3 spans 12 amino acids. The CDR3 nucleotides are TGTGCCAGCAGTTTAGTAGCAGATACGCAGTATTTT. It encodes CASSLVADTQYF.

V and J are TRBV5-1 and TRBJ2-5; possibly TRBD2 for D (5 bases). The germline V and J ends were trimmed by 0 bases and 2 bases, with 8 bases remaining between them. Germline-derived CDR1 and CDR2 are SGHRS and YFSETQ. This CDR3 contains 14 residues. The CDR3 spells CASSLGTLQETQYF. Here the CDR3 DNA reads TGCGCCAGCAGCTTGGGGACTCTACAAGAGACCCAGTACTTC.

This chain's CDR3 is CASSPDFRTGSRTEAFF. Written as DNA, the CDR3 is TGTGCCAGCAGCCCAGACTTCCGGACAGGGTCGCGCACTGAAGCTTTCTTT. The chain carries TRBV3-1 (or the pseudogene TRBV3-2) and TRBJ1-1; 8 positions agree with TRBD1. The V segment lost 4 bases and the J segment 4 bases; nucleotides outside the gene matches: 14. CDR1 and CDR2 (germline): LGHDT, YNNKEL (reference sequence). CDR3 size: 17 residues.

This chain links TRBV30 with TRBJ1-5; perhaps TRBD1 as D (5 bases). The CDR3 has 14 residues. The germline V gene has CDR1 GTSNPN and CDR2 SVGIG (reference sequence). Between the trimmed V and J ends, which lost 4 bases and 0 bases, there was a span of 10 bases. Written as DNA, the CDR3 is TGTGCCTGGAATGCGGGGGATAGCAATCAGCCCCAGCATTTT. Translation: CAWNAGDSNQPQHF.

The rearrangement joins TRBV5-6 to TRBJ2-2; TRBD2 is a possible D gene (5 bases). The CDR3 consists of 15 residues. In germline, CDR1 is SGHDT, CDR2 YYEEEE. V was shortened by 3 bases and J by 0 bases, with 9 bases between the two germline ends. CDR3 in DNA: TGTGCCAGCAGCTCGGGGTTGACGAACACCGGGGAGCTGTTTTTT. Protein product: CASSSGLTNTGELFF.

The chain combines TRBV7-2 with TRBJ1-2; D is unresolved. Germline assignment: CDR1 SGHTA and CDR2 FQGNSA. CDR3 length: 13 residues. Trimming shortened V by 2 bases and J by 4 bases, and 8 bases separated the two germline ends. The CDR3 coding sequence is TGTGCCAGCAGCTTACAGGCCCTCTATGGCTACACCTTC. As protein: CASSLQALYGYTF.

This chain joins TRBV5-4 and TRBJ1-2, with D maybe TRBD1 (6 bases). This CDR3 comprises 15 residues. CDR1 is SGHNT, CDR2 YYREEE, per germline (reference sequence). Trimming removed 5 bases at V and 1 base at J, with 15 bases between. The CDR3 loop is CASRERGGVNYGYTF. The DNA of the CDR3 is TGTGCCAGCAGGGAGCGAGGGGGGGTTAACTATGGCTACACCTTC.

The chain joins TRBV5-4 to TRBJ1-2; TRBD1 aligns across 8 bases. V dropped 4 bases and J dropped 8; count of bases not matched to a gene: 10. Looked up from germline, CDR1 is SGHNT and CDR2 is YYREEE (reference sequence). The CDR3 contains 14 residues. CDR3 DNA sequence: TGTGCCAGCAGCCCATCCCTGACAGGGGAAGGCTACACCTTC. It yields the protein CASSPSLTGEGYTF.

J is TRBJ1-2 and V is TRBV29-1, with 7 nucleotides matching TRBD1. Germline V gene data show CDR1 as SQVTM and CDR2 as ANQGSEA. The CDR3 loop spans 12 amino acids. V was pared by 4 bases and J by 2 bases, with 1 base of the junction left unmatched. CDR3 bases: TGCAGCGTTGGGGACAGAAACTATGGCTACACCTTC. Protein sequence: CSVGDRNYGYTF.

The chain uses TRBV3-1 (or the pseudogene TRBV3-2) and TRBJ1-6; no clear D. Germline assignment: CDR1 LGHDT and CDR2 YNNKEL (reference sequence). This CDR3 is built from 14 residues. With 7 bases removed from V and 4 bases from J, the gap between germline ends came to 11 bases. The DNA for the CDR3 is TGTGCCAGCACCTCCCGGTCATATAATTCACCCCTCCACTTT. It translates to CASTSRSYNSPLHF.

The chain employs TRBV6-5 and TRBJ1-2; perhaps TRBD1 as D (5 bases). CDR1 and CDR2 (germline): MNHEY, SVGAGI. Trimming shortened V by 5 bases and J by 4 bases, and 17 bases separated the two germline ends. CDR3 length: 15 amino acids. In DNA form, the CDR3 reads TGTGCCAGCAGTCCACCCTTCCAAGGGGTCTATGGCTACACCTTC. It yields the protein CASSPPFQGVYGYTF.

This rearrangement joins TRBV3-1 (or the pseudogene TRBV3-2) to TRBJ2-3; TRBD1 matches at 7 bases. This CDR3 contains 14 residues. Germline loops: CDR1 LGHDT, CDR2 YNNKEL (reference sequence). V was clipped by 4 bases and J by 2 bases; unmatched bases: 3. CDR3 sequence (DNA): TGTGCCAGCAGCCGGACAGGAAACACAGATACGCAGTATTTT. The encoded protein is CASSRTGNTDTQYF.

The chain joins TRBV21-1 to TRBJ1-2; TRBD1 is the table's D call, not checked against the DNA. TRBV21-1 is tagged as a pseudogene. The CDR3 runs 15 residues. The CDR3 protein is CASSKRDRGQGGYTF. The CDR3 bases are TGTGCCAGCAGCAAAAGGGACAGGGGGCAAGGGGGCTACACCTTC.

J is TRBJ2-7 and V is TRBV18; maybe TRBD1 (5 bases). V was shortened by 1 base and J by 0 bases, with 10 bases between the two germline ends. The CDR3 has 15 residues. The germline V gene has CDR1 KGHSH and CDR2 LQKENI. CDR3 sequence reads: CASSPLPQGSYEQYF. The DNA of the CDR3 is TGTGCCAGCTCACCACTTCCCCAGGGCTCCTACGAGCAGTACTTC.

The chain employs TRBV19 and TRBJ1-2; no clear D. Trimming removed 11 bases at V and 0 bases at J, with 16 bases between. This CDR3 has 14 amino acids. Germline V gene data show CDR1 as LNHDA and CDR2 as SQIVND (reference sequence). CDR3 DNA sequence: TGTGCCGCGAGGGAGGGCGGATCTAACTATGGCTACACCTTC. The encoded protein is CAAREGGSNYGYTF.

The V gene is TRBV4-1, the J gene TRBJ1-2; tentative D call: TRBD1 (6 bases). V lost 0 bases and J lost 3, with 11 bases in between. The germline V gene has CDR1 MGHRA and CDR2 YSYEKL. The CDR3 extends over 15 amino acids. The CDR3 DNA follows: TGCGCCAGCAGCCAAGAAGGGGGTGTGTACTATGGCTACACCTTC. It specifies CASSQEGGVYYGYTF.

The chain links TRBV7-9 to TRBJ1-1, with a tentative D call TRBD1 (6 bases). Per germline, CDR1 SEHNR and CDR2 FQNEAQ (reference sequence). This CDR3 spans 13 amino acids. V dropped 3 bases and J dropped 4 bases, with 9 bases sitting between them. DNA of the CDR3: TGTGCCAGCAGCTTGAGGGGGGGCACTGAAGCTTTCTTT. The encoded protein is CASSLRGGTEAFF. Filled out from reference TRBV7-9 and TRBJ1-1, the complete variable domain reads DTGVSQNPRHKITKRGQNVTFRCDPISEHNRLYWYRQTLGQGPEFLTYFQNEAQLEKSRLLSDRFSAERPKGSFSTLEIQRTEQGDSAMYLCASSLRGGTEAFFGQGTRLTVV.

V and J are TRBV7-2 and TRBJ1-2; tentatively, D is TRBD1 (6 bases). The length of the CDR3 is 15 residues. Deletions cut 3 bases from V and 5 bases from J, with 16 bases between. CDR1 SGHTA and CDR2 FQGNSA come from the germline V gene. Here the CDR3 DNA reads TGTGCCAGCAGCTTTTTAACGACAGGCCCTTATGGCTACACCTTC. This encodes CASSFLTTGPYGYTF. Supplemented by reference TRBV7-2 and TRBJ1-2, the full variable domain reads GAGVSQSPSNKVTEKGKDVELRCDPISGHTALYWYRQSLGQGLEFLIYFQGNSAPDKSGLPSDRFSAERTGGSVSTLTIQRTQQEDSAVYLCASSFLTTGPYGYTFGSGTRLTVV.

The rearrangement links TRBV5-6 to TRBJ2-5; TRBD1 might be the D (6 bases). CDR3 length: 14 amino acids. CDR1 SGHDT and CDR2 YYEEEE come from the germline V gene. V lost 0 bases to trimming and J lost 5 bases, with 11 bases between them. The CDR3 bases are TGTGCCAGCAGCTTGGCTACAGGGTACGAGACCCAGTACTTC. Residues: CASSLATGYETQYF. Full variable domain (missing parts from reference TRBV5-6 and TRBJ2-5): DAGVTQSPTHLIKTRGQQVTLRCSPKSGHDTVSWYQQALGQGPQFIFQYYEEEERQRGNFPDRFSGHQFPNYSSELNVNALLLGDSALYLCASSLATGYETQYFGPGTRLLVL.

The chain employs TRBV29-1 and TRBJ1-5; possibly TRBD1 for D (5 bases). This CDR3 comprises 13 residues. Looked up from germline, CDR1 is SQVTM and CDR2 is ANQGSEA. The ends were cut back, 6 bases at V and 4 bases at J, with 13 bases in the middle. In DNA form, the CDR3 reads TGCAGCGTCGATACGGGGGGGAATCAGCCCCAGCATTTT. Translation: CSVDTGGNQPQHF.

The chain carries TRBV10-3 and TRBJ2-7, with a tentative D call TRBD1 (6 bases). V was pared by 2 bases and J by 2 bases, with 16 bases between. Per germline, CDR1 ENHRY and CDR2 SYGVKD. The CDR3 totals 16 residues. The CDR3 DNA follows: TGTGCCATCAGTGAGCCAGGGTTACAGGGACCCTACGAGCAGTACTTC. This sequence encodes CAISEPGLQGPYEQYF.

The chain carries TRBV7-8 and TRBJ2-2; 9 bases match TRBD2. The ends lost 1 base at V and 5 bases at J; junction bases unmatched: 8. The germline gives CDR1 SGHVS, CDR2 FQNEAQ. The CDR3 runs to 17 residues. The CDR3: CASSLGLAGPGTGELFF. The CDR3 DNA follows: TGTGCCAGCAGCTTAGGGCTAGCGGGGCCTGGGACCGGGGAGCTGTTTTTT.

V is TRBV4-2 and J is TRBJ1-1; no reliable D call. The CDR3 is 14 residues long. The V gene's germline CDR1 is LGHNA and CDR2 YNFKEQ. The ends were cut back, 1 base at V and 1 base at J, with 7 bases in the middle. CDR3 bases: TGTGCCAGCAGCCAAGTCGATAGGAACACTGAAGCTTTCTTT. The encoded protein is CASSQVDRNTEAFF.

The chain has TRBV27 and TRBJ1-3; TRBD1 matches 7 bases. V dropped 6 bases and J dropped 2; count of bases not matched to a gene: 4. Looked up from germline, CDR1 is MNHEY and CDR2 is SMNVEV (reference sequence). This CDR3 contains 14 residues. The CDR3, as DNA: TGTGCCAGCAGGGTTCAGGGGGCTGGAAACACCATATATTTT. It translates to CASRVQGAGNTIYF.

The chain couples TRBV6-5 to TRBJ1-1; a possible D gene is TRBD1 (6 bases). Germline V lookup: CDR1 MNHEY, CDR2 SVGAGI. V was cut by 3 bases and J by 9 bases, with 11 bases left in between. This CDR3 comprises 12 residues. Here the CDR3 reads CASSYIRGKAFF. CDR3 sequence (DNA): TGTGCCAGCAGTTATATCAGGGGCAAAGCTTTCTTT.